This T cell receptor beta chain was sequenced in a study of T cell responses to AZD1222 COVID-19 vaccine. Study results and limitations: Researchers report vaccine-associated CD4 TCRs spanning spike, with dominance at 160-218 and 743-854. Clonal diversity was possibly underestimated; the donors were predominantly white British and more often female. A reported finding is that nearly half of spike-specific TCRs target unmutated variant regions.

This CDR3 has 13 residues. Trimming took 6 bases from V and 4 from J, leaving 10 bases between them. Germline V gene lookup returns CDR1 SNHLY and CDR2 FYNNEI. Here immunoSEQ multiplex PCR was the method, and the copy in TCRdb shows in-frame clones only, minus some. The data hold about 120,000 clones, with 80% to 90% observed a single time. On this clone itself: Its matching antigen is unknown.

The receptor was isolated from an adult in good health. The specimen was peripheral blood, collected on day 0 of AZD1222 vaccination. The chain has TRBV2 and TRBJ1-3, with D possibly being TRBD1 (5 bases). CDR3 region: CASRADNGNTIYF. CDR3 coding DNA: TGTGCCAGCAGAGCGGACAACGGAAACACCATATATTTT. Full variable domain (missing parts from reference TRBV2 and TRBJ1-3): EPEVTQTPSHQVTQMGQEVILRCVPISNHLYFYWYRQILGQKVEFLVSFYNNEISEKSEIFDDQFSVERPDGSNFTLKIRSTKLEDSAMYFCASRADNGNTIYFGEGSWLTVV.